A selection of T cell receptor beta chains follows, all from one sample in a study of blood T cell repertoires in COVID-19. TCRdb keeps only in-frame clones here, not all; method: immunoSEQ multiplex PCR. This sample has approximately 280,000 clones, with roughly 80% found just once. The specimen sequenced was PBMCs or T cells enriched from blood (not recorded which). The source of these receptors is a man in his forties who had been exposed to COVID-19. Each CDR3 is given with its conserved first and last residue.

cdr3_aa | v_call
CASSPAPNSGAYNEQFF | TRBV3-1/TRBV3-2
CASSGQSGAFF | TRBV27
CSVTRDMLPDNSPLHF | TRBV29-1
CASSQDYRTGVFGGDQPQHF | TRBV4-2
CASSAGQGGGYTF | TRBV12-3/TRBV12-4
CASSLDTQQARDGYTF | TRBV11-2
CASTRGAGGTNEQFF | TRBV27
CATSRDSQNSGANVLTF | TRBV15
CASSFGMGNRGNEQFF | TRBV7-9
CASSLGWRERGNEQFF | TRBV5-5
CASRLRGGRDEQYF | TRBV13
CASSLSIGYEQYF | TRBV27
CASSLIRGTDTQYF | TRBV7-2
CASSPRGGSDEQFF | TRBV3-1/TRBV3-2
CASSPTGTLSTEAFF | TRBV5-6
CAWRGTSGRTYNNEQFF | TRBV30
CASSWTSGRSGELFF | TRBV5-4
CASSQESYGSVYEQYF | TRBV4-2
CASSQTPRGSYNSPLHF | TRBV7-2
CASSVARTSIEQFF | TRBV9
CASSHYEQYF | TRBV6-5
CASSPGSGSHNEQFF | TRBV18
CASSQAGHFTEAFF | TRBV3-1/TRBV3-2
CATSRDRTGGGYGYTF | TRBV15
CASSPSRTSGGETQYF | TRBV9
CAWREGQVNTEAFF | TRBV30
CASSLRNRGYTF | TRBV7-2
CASSPGLSYEQYF | TRBV7-3
CSASFLPGTDTQYF | TRBV20-1
CASSPSYRDWSTDTQYF | TRBV19
CASALMSSGRDTQYF | TRBV11-1
CASCEGGTDTQYF | TRBV5-1
CASSPGREQYF | TRBV18
CATSDYSVQPQHF | TRBV24-1
CAWSFPDRLYGYTF | TRBV30
CAWSLGRTGKGEKLFF | TRBV30
CASKRGGSGANVLTF | TRBV5-6
CASSLDSGGRHLQNIQYF | TRBV5-1
CATSDGAEQFF | TRBV24-1
CATTKDSRPCNQPQHF | TRBV24-1
CASSRQGTGVLEQFF | TRBV7-9
CASSRDRGSRGYGYTF | TRBV7-6
CASSQAGLVNSPLHF | TRBV3-1/TRBV3-2
CASSSTERGGYTF | TRBV13
CASSPAGGGTQYF | TRBV7-9
CASSSLGTSHEQFF | TRBV11-3
CASSLDGEQFF | TRBV5-6
CASSYARTSGREQFF | TRBV6-5
CASSLVFGQDTNYGYTF | TRBV7-9